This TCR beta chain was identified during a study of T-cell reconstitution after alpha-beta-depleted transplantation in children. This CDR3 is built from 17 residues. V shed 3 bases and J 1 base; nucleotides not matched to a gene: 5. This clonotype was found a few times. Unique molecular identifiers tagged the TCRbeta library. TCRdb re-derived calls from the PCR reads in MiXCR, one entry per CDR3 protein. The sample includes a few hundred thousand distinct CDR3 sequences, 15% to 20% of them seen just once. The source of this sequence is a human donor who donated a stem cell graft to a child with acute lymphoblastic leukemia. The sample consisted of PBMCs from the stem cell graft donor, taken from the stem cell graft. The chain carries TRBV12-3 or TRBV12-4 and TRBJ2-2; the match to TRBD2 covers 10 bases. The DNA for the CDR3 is TGTGCCAGCAGTTTCCCCGGGACTAGCGAGAACACCGGGGAGCTGTTTTTT. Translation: CASSFPGTSENTGELFF.